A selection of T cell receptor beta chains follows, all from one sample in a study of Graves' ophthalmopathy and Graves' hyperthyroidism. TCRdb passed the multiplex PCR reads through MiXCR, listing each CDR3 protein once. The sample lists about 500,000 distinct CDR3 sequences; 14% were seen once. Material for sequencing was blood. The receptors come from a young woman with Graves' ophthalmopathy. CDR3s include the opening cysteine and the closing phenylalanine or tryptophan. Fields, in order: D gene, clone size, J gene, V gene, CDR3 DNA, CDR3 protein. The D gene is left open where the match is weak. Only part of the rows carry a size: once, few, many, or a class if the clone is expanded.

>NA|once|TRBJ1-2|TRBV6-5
TGTGCCAGCAGTTACGGGGATTCGGGCTACACCTTC
CASSYGDSGYTF
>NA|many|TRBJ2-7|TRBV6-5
TGTGCCAGCAGTTACTCGGGGGTGAGCTCCTACGAGCAGTACTTC
CASSYSGVSSYEQYF
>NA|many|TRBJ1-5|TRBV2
TGTGCCAGCAGTCGTGCAGGCCGTTTGATCAATCAGCCCCAGCATTTT
CASSRAGRLINQPQHF
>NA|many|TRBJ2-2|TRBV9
TGTGCCAGCAGCGCGGGAAGTGGGGAGCTGTTTTTT
CASSAGSGELFF
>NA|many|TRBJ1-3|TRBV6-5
TGTGCCAGCAGTCAGGGACGATCAGGAAACACCATATATTTT
CASSQGRSGNTIYF
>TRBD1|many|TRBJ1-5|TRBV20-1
TGCAGTGCTAGCGCTACCCAGACAGGGTTTGTGCAGCCCCAGCATTTT
CSASATQTGFVQPQHF
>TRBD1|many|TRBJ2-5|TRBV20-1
TGCAGTGCTAGAGATCTAAAAGTAGGACAGGACCAAGAGACCCAGTACTTC
CSARDLKVGQDQETQYF
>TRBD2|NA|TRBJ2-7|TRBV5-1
TGCGCCAGCAGCCAGACTAGCGGGGGAGTCTACGAGCAGTACTTC
CASSQTSGGVYEQYF
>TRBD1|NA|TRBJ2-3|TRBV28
TGTGCCAGCAGTCTCCCAGGGGGCGCAGGCACAGATACGCAGTATTTT
CASSLPGGAGTDTQYF
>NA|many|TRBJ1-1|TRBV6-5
TGTGCCAGCAGTTACCGGACTGAGGAAGCTTTCTTT
CASSYRTEEAFF
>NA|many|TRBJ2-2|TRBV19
TGTGCCAGTACCGTTGTGGGGGGCTTTTCCACCGGGGAGCTGTTTTTT
CASTVVGGFSTGELFF
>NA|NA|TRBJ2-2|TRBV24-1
TGTGCCACCAGTGAAGGTTGGGAGGCCGGGGAGCTGTTTTTT
CATSEGWEAGELFF
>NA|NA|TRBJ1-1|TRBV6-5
TGTGCCAGCAGTTACTGGCCTAACACTGAAGCTTTCTTT
CASSYWPNTEAFF
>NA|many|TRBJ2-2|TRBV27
TGTGCCAGCAGTTTATACTCATCTTATAACACCGGGGAGCTGTTTTTT
CASSLYSSYNTGELFF
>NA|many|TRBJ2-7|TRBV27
TGTGCCAGCAGGGTCACGGGCGGGGAGCAGTACTTC
CASRVTGGEQYF
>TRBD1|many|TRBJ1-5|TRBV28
TGTGCCAGCAGCCCTAACAGGGGCTATCAGCCCCAGCATTTT
CASSPNRGYQPQHF
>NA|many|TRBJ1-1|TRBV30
TGTGCCTGGCAGGAGGCGACTGAAGCTTTCTTT
CAWQEATEAFF
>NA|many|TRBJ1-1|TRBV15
TGTGCCACCAGCAGAGTTTTTCGGGGTTTGAACACTGAAGCTTTCTTT
CATSRVFRGLNTEAFF
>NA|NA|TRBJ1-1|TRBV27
TGTGCCAGCGGTGCGTCCCTGATCGCCAAAGCTTTCTTT
CASGASLIAKAFF
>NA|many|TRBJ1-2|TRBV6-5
TGTGCCAGCAGTTACGGCCGAGGGGTCTATGGCTACACCTTC
CASSYGRGVYGYTF
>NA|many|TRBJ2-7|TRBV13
TGTGCCAGCAGCCTAGAGACCTTTAGGGGGAAGGTCACCTACGAGCAGTACTTC
CASSLETFRGKVTYEQYF
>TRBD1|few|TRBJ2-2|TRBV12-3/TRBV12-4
TGTGCCAGCAGTCCGACAGGGGGACTGGCGGGTATCGGGGAGCTGTTTTTT
CASSPTGGLAGIGELFF
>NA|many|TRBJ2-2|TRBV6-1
TGTGCCAGCAGTGGCGTTCAAGGGATGGGGTCCGGGGAGCTGTTTTTT
CASSGVQGMGSGELFF
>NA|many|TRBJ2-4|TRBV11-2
TGTGCCAGCAGCTTAGGGATCGCAGGGTCGGTTGGAAACATTCAGTACTTC
CASSLGIAGSVGNIQYF
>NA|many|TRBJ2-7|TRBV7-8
TGTGCCAGCAGCTTAGCGAGGCGGAACGAGCAGTACTTC
CASSLARRNEQYF
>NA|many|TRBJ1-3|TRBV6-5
TGTGCCAGCAGTAGGGACATCGGAAACACCATATATTTT
CASSRDIGNTIYF
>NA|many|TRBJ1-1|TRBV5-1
TGCGCCAGCAGCTTGAGGACACTGAACACTGAAGCTTTCTTT
CASSLRTLNTEAFF
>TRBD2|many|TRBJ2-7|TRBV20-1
TGCAGTGCCCCCGGACTAGCGGGGCTACGCTACGAGCAGTACTTC
CSAPGLAGLRYEQYF
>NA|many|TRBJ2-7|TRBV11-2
TGTGCCAGCAGCCTACAAGGGGTTTACGAGCAGTACTTC
CASSLQGVYEQYF
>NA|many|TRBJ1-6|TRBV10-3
TGTGCCATCAGGGAGAAAACAGCAACGAATTCACCCCTCCACTTT
CAIREKTATNSPLHF
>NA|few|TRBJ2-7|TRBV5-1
TGCGCCAGCAGCTTGGCCGGGGAATTCTCCTACGAGCAGTACTTC
CASSLAGEFSYEQYF
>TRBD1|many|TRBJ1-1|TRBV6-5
TGTGCCAGCAGTTACTCGATACAGGGGGGAACTGAAGCTTTCTTT
CASSYSIQGGTEAFF
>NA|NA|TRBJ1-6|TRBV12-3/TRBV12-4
TGTGCCAGCAGGCGACGTTTCTATAATTCACCCCTCCACTTT
CASRRRFYNSPLHF
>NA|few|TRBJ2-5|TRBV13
TGTGCCAGCAGCCGAGGGGAACTGCACCAAGAGACCCAGTACTTC
CASSRGELHQETQYF
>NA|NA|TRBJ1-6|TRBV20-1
TGCAGTGCTCGGGGCGGGGACTCACCCCTCCACTTT
CSARGGDSPLHF
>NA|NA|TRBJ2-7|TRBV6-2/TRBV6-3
TGTGCCAGCCAACTGGCAGGAATCGACGAGCAGTACTTC
CASQLAGIDEQYF
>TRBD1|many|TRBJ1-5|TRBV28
TGTGCCAGCAGATATAATACCGGGACAGGGGGGAATCAGCCCCAGCATTTT
CASRYNTGTGGNQPQHF
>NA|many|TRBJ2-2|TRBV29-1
TGCAGCGTTGAATCGACTTTCATCACCGGGGAGCTGTTTTTT
CSVESTFITGELFF